Below, 4 T cell receptor beta chains from the same sample are listed, as sequenced in a study of blood T cell repertoires in COVID-19. The data were produced by immunoSEQ multiplex PCR, yet TCRdb's version contains in-frame clones alone and is incomplete. The sample lists approximately 300,000 clones, over 75% occurring once. The sample consisted of peripheral blood. These receptors all come from a young woman with COVID-19, enrolled during active disease.

The V call is TRBV27, the J call TRBJ2-3, with D uncertain. Germline V lookup: CDR1 MNHEY, CDR2 SMNVEV (reference sequence). The V gene lost 5 bases and the J gene lost 5 bases, with 11 bases spanning the gap. CDR3 length: 13 amino acids. The CDR3 DNA reads TGTGCCAGCAGTCTTATGGCGGAAGATACGCAGTATTTT. This gives the protein CASSLMAEDTQYF.

Only one count was recorded for this clone. This chain connects TRBV5-1 to TRBJ2-1, with D unresolved. The CDR3 has 11 residues. The germline CDR1 and CDR2 sequences are SGHRS and YFSETQ. The germline V and J ends were trimmed by 0 bases and 10 bases, with 5 bases remaining between them. The CDR3 protein is CASSLDREQFF. CDR3 nucleotides: TGCGCCAGCAGCTTGGATAGAGAGCAGTTCTTC.

The genes are TRBV28 and TRBJ1-4; D unclear. V lost 7 bases and J lost 10, with 13 bases in between. Germline lookup yields CDR1 MDHEN and CDR2 SYDVKM. CDR3 size: 12 residues. The CDR3 DNA is TGTGCCAGCACCCAACGGGGTGGAAAACTGTTTTTT. The encoded protein is CASTQRGGKLFF.

The chain links TRBV2 to TRBJ1-1; D remains unclear. CDR1 is SNHLY and CDR2 is FYNNEI in the germline V gene. The CDR3 is 13 amino acids. V shed 5 bases and J shed 0 bases, with 7 bases lying between them. CDR3 nucleotides: TGTGCCAGCAGTATGAACATGAACACTGAAGCTTTCTTT. Translating gives CASSMNMNTEAFF.